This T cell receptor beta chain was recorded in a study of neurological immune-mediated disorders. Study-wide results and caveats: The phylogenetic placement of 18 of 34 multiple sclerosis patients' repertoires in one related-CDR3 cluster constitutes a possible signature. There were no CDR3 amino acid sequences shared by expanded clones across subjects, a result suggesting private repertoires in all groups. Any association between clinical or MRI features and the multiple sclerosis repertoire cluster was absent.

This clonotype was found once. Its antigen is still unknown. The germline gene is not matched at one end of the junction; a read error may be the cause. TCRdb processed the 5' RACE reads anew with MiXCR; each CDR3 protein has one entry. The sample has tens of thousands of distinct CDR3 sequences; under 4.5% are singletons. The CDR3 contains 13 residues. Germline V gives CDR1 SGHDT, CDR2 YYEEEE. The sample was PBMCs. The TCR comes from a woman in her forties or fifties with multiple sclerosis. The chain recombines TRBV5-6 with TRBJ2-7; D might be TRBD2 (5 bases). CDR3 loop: CASSLREYKEQYF. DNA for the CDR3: TGTGCCAGCAGCTTGAGGGAGTACAAAGAGCAATACTTC.